This T cell receptor beta chain was retrieved from a study of blood T cells in healthy people across ages. Study details: The template switching approach captured approximately one barcoded beta molecule for every two T cells.

PCR was performed a second time for roughly 7 to 12 cycles using a sample-barcoded 5' primer and a J-beta primer mix. From the 5' RACE reads, TCRdb called clonotypes with MiXCR, one entry per CDR3 protein. The sample yields over 1,500,000 distinct CDR3 sequences, 49% seen once. Samples each had at least 6 micrograms of total RNA extracted. Trimming took 2 bases from V and 5 from J; bases not matched to a gene: 4. Germline-derived CDR1 and CDR2 are MGHDK and SYGVNS. CDR3 length: 14 residues. The table lists this clonotype with a few counts. This receptor was identified in a woman aged 40 to 55 in good health. The chain combines TRBV25-1 with TRBJ1-2, with TRBD1 matching over 8 bases. The sequencing sample was made of blood. The CDR3 reads CASSELGQVYGYTF. DNA for the CDR3: TGTGCCAGCAGTGAACTGGGACAGGTTTATGGCTACACCTTC.